This TCR beta chain was retrieved from a study of blood T cell repertoires in COVID-19. About the study: The United States, Italy and Spain provided the acute and convalescent COVID-19 samples.

This clone was seen a single time. Germline loops: CDR1 KGHSH, CDR2 LQKENI. The V end lost 3 bases, the J end lost 5 bases, and 8 bases lay between the germline ends. CDR3 length: 13 residues. Assay used: immunoSEQ multiplex PCR; TCRdb lists only in-frame clones, some missing. The data show hundreds of thousands of clones, about 86% seen once. The chain is built from TRBV18 and TRBJ2-1; D uncertain. Input material: PBMCs or T cells enriched from blood (not recorded which). The clonotype comes from a woman aged 40 to 50 with acute COVID-19. For the CDR3, the DNA is TGTGCCAGCTCACCGGTCTTAGACAATGAGCAGTTCTTC. Its translation is CASSPVLDNEQFF.